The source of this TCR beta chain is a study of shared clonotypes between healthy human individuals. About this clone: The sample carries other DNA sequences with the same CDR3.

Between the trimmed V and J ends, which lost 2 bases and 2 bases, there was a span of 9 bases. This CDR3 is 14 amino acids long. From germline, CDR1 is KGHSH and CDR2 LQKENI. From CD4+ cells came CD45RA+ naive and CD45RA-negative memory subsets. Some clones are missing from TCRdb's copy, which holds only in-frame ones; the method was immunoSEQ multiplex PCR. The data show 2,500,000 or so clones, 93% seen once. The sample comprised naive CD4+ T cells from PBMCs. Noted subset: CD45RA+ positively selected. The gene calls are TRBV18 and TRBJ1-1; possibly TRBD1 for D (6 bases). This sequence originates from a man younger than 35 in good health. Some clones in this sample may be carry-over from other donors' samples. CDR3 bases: TGTGCCAGCTCACCATTACAGGGAAACACTGAAGCTTTCTTT. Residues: CASSPLQGNTEAFF.